The following is a T cell receptor beta chain sequence with its context. Antigen unknown. Trimming removed 7 bases from V and 3 bases from J; junction bases left unmatched: 9. Per germline, CDR1 MDHEN and CDR2 SYDVKM. The length of the CDR3 is 15 residues. The data are from a study of cytomegalovirus exposure and HLA in healthy donors. PCR amplification relied on 60 Vbeta primers (plus 13 Jbeta primers). The table came from immunoSEQ multiplex PCR; TCRdb's copy has only in-frame clones and leaves some out. The repertoire consists of about 130,000 clones, with 17% occurring once and the leading ten covering approximately 2.6%. Study-level results: More clonal expansion characterized HLA-associated TCR beta chains than equally common others in a later analysis. Most TCR sequences showed up rarely, but some public TCRs showed up in many donors.

The receptor was isolated from a female donor in good health and CMV-seropositive. The sample was PBMCs. The chain carries TRBV28 and TRBJ2-1; 7 nucleotides align to TRBD2. CDR3 DNA sequence: TGTGCCAGCAACATCCTAGCGGAGAACTACAATGAGCAGTTCTTC. Residues: CASNILAENYNEQFF. The full variable domain, in which reference TRBV28 and TRBJ2-1 provide the parts outside the CDR3, is DVKVTQSSRYLVKRTGEKVFLECVQDMDHENMFWYRQDPGLGLRLIYFSYDVKMKEKGDIPEGYSVSREKKERFSLILESASTNQTSMYLCASNILAENYNEQFFGPGTRLTVL.